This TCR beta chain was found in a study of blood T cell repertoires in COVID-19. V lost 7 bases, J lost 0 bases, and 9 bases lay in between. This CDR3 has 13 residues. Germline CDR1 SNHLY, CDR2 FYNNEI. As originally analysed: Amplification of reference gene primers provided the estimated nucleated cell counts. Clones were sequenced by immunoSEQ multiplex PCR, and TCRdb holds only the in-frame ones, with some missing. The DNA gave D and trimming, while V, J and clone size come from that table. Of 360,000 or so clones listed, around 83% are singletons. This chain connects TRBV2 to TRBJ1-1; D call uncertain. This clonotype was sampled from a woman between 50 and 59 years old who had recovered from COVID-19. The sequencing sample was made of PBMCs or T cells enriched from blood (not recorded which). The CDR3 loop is CASKNGVNTEAFF. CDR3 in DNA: TGTGCCAGCAAGAACGGGGTGAACACTGAAGCTTTCTTT.